Below are 30 T cell receptor beta chains sequenced from a single sample in a study of T cells after yellow fever vaccination. Via MiXCR, TCRdb re-called the 5' RACE reads, giving one row per CDR3 protein. The sample consists of over 120,000 distinct CDR3 sequences, 5% to 7.5% of them appearing once. This sample comprised CD4+ T cells sorted from PBMCs, obtained 10 days after the yellow fever booster vaccination. These TCRs come from a man aged 30-40 years who received the YFV17D yellow fever vaccine.

Worth noting for this clonotype: No DNA is shown, since the ends of the CDR3 on it are uncertain; the CDR3 is the one TCRdb lists. The chain links TRBV28 to TRBJ1-5; TRBD1 is the table's D call and was not checked against the DNA. Germline assignment: CDR1 MDHEN and CDR2 SYDVKM. The CDR3 comprises 13 residues, both ends counted. The CDR3 here is CASSWGSGTRKHF.

This clonotype was recorded many times. This rearrangement joins TRBV12-3 or TRBV12-4 to TRBJ2-3; the match to TRBD1 covers 7 bases. The CDR3 totals 13 residues. Losses at the gene ends were 6 bases for V and 2 bases for J; bases not matched to a gene: 2. The CDR3 nucleotides are TGTGCCAGCAGCGACAGGGTCACAGATACGCAGTATTTT. Amino acid sequence: CASSDRVTDTQYF.

Ten or more counts support this clonotype. The chain has TRBV5-5 and TRBJ2-7; 8 bases are shared with TRBD1. The CDR3 contains 14 residues. Germline V gene sequence: CDR1 SGHKS, CDR2 YYEKEE (reference sequence). V was clipped by 2 bases and J by 4 bases; unmatched bases: 5. The DNA of the CDR3 is TGTGCCAGCAGCTTCCCGCAGGGGGCATACGAGCAGTACTTC. Amino acids: CASSFPQGAYEQYF.

J is TRBJ1-2 and V is TRBV12-3 or TRBV12-4, with a weak D call TRBD1 (6 bases). CDR3 length equals 15 residues. Deletions cut 8 bases from V and 8 bases from J, with 24 bases between. This chain's CDR3 is CASRPSATGLWGYTF. CDR3 in DNA: TGTGCCAGCCGCCCTTCCGCGACAGGTCTTTGGGGCTACACCTTC.

This clonotype was counted many times. J is TRBJ2-7 and V is TRBV3-1; no firm D call. The CDR3 has 15 amino acids. Between the trimmed V and J ends, which lost 1 base and 1 base, there was a span of 11 bases. The germline CDR1 and CDR2 sequences are LGHDT and YNNKEL (reference sequence). The CDR3 reads CASSQGHPRSYEQYF. The CDR3 nucleotides read TGTGCCAGCAGCCAAGGACACCCAAGATCCTACGAGCAGTACTTC.

This clonotype was detected many times. The V gene is TRBV5-1, the J gene TRBJ2-7; TRBD2 matches 7 bases. V trimming: 2 bases; J trimming: 2 bases; junction bases outside the gene matches: 7. The CDR3 contains 15 residues. Germline CDR1 SGHRS, CDR2 YFSETQ. The CDR3 nucleotides are TGCGCCAGCAGCTTTGGCGGGAGCTCCCCCTACGAGCAGTACTTC. This codes for CASSFGGSSPYEQYF.

The chain combines TRBV5-6 with TRBJ2-2; tentative D call: TRBD2 (5 bases). Between the trimmed V and J ends, which lost 1 base and 1 base, there was a span of 8 bases. The germline CDR1 and CDR2 sequences are SGHDT and YYEEEE. The CDR3 extends over 15 amino acids. CDR3 loop: CASSLFGKNTGELFF. CDR3 DNA: TGTGCCAGCAGCTTGTTCGGGAAGAACACCGGGGAGCTGTTTTTT.

This clonotype was detected ten times or more. V usage is TRBV29-1 and J usage is TRBJ2-1; 10 positions match TRBD2. From germline, CDR1 is SQVTM and CDR2 ANQGSEA. The CDR3 has 14 residues. V gave up 6 bases and J gave up 5 bases; unmatched junction bases: 7. The CDR3 nucleotides read TGCAGCGTCTTCGGGACTAGCGAGAACAATGAGCAGTTCTTC. It specifies CSVFGTSENNEQFF.

This chain joins TRBV18 and TRBJ2-1; no clear D. Trimming cost V 2 bases and J 4 bases, with 9 bases left between them. CDR3 length: 14 residues. Germline loops: CDR1 KGHSH, CDR2 LQKENI. The CDR3, as DNA: TGTGCCAGCTCACCATTCACCCTATACAATGAGCAGTTCTTC. It is translated as CASSPFTLYNEQFF.

This clonotype was observed at least ten times. The chain links TRBV5-1 to TRBJ2-1; 9 bases match TRBD2. J lost 7 bases, V lost 2 bases, and 1 base had no gene match. The CDR3 sequence is 13 residues long. Germline CDR1 SGHRS, CDR2 YFSETQ. The CDR3 loop reads CASSLTSGNEQFF. DNA of the CDR3: TGCGCCAGCAGCTTAACTAGCGGGAATGAGCAGTTCTTC.

This clonotype was recorded many times. The rearrangement uses TRBV10-1 and TRBJ2-5; 9 bases are a match to TRBD2. CDR1 is WNHNN, CDR2 SYGVQD, per germline (reference sequence). The CDR3 loop spans 15 amino acids. After removal of 0 bases from V and 8 bases from J, the junction contained 7 bases not matched to a gene. This CDR3 reads CASSESILAGVTQYF. The CDR3 DNA sequence: TGCGCCAGCAGTGAGTCGATTTTAGCGGGAGTAACCCAGTACTTC.

This clonotype occurred many times. J is TRBJ1-2 and V is TRBV12-3 or TRBV12-4; 7 bases fit TRBD1. The ends lost 5 bases at V and 8 bases at J; junction bases unmatched: 5. CDR3 length: 12 amino acids. The CDR3 DNA reads TGTGCCAGCAGTAAACAGGGGAGCGGCTACACCTTC. This translates into CASSKQGSGYTF.

This clonotype was detected many times. This rearrangement joins TRBV6-6 to TRBJ1-4; D not certain. The CDR3 has 13 residues. Germline V lookup: CDR1 MNHNY, CDR2 SVGAGI (reference sequence). Trimming left V 7 bases short and J 4 bases short, with 10 bases between. The chain's CDR3 is CASKTAGNEKLFF. DNA for the CDR3: TGTGCCAGCAAGACGGCGGGTAATGAAAAACTGTTTTTT.

This clonotype was seen at least ten times. The chain is built from TRBV5-1 and TRBJ1-1; perhaps TRBD1 as D (6 bases). There are 16 residues in the CDR3. The V end was cut by 4 bases, the J end by 1 base, with 17 bases between. Germline V CDR1 and CDR2: SGHRS, YFSETQ. The CDR3 loop is CASSPRSGTPNTEAFF. The CDR3 nucleotides are TGCGCCAGCAGCCCACGCTCCGGGACACCGAACACTGAAGCTTTCTTT.

Many counts were recorded for this clonotype. J is TRBJ1-2 and V is TRBV12-3 or TRBV12-4; 8 bases line up with TRBD1. The CDR3 runs 15 residues. Losses at the gene ends were 4 bases for V and 0 bases for J; bases not matched to a gene: 4. The CDR3 reads CASSSGTGANYGYTF. The CDR3 DNA is TGTGCCAGCAGTTCAGGGACAGGAGCTAACTATGGCTACACCTTC.

This clonotype was counted many times. The V and J genes are TRBV5-1 and TRBJ2-7; D is uncertain. The CDR3 is 15 amino acids. V was clipped by 7 bases and J by 0 bases, with 17 bases between them. Germline V lookup: CDR1 SGHRS, CDR2 YFSETQ. CDR3 nucleotides: TGCGCCAGCCGGGTCTTGGATCCTAACTCCTACGAGCAGTACTTC. It codes for CASRVLDPNSYEQYF. Drawing the rest from reference TRBV5-1 and TRBJ2-7, the complete variable domain is KAGVTQTPRYLIKTRGQQVTLSCSPISGHRSVSWYQQTPGQGLQFLFEYFSETQRNKGNFPGRFSGRQFSNSRSEMNVSTLELGDSALYLCASRVLDPNSYEQYFGPGTRLTVT.

This clonotype was counted many times. The chain recombines TRBV7-9 with TRBJ2-1, with 12 bases fitting TRBD2. This CDR3 region has 13 residues. Trimming removed 5 bases from V and 15 bases from J; junction bases left unmatched: 8. Germline-derived CDR1 and CDR2 are SEHNR and FQNEAQ (reference sequence). The CDR3 here is CASSPQTSGRTFF. CDR3 DNA: TGTGCCAGCAGCCCCCAGACTAGCGGGAGAACGTTCTTC.

This clonotype occurred many times. The chain couples TRBV24-1 to TRBJ2-3; no clear D. Germline V gene sequence: CDR1 KGHDR, CDR2 SFDVKD. This CDR3 region has 12 residues. V lost 9 bases to trimming and J lost 7 bases, with 13 bases between them. CDR3 residues: CATASVTYTQYF. CDR3 DNA: TGTGCCACCGCCTCCGTAACCTATACGCAGTATTTT.

This clonotype was observed at least ten times. V is TRBV10-3 and J is TRBJ2-3; possible D gene TRBD1, 5 bases. The CDR3 consists of 19 residues. Germline assignment: CDR1 ENHRY and CDR2 SYGVKD. V was shortened by 6 bases and J by 1 base, with 26 bases between the two germline ends. The DNA for the CDR3 is TGTGCCATCAGGAGATCAGCAGGGCATACCTCTTCTGGCACAGATACGCAGTATTTT. Amino acid sequence: CAIRRSAGHTSSGTDTQYF.

This clonotype was counted ten times or more. This chain joins TRBV12-3 or TRBV12-4 and TRBJ2-7; 7 bases are shared with TRBD1. J was trimmed by 3 bases and V by 7 bases; bases with no gene match: 9. There are 14 residues in the CDR3. The CDR3 bases are TGTGCCAGCACCCAGGGGGTAGGCCGCTACGAGCAGTACTTC. Protein sequence: CASTQGVGRYEQYF.

The J gene is TRBJ1-2, the V gene TRBV20-1; D is possibly TRBD1 (5 bases). Deletions cut 3 bases from V and 2 bases from J, with 19 bases between. The CDR3 totals 16 residues. Germline CDR1 is DFQATT and CDR2 is SNEGSKA (reference sequence). The CDR3 DNA follows: TGCAGTGCTAGGGCGGGACGGCGGACACTAAACTATGGCTACACCTTC. This gives the protein CSARAGRRTLNYGYTF.

This clonotype was seen many times. V usage is TRBV20-1 and J usage is TRBJ2-3; 10 bases line up with TRBD1. The germline V gene encodes CDR1 DFQATT and CDR2 SNEGSKA (reference sequence). The CDR3 is 19 amino acids. Germline trimming cut 5 bases from V and 6 bases from J; bases unmatched to any gene: 23. For the CDR3, the DNA is TGCAGTGCTTCGACAGGGGGCGCGACCATGTTAACGGGAGTGGATACGCAGTATTTT. This translates into CSASTGGATMLTGVDTQYF.

The table lists this clonotype with many counts. V gene TRBV20-1 combines with J gene TRBJ2-7, with 8 bases matching TRBD2. Trimming cost V 3 bases and J 5 bases; bases outside gene matches: 12. The germline V gene encodes CDR1 DFQATT and CDR2 SNEGSKA (reference sequence). The CDR3 covers 15 residues. In nucleotides, the CDR3 is TGCAGTGCTAGGGCCACCGGGACTAGTGACGACGAGCAGTACTTC. Residues: CSARATGTSDDEQYF.

This clonotype was counted many times. The chain has TRBV7-3 and TRBJ2-2, with D tentatively TRBD2 (6 bases). V lost 2 bases, J lost 4 bases, and 11 bases lay in between. The CDR3 runs to 15 residues. The germline gives CDR1 SGHTA, CDR2 FQGTGA. As DNA, the CDR3 is TGTGCCAGCAGCTTAGCGGGGAAGTTCACCGGGGAGCTGTTTTTT. Protein product: CASSLAGKFTGELFF.

This clonotype was seen more than once but under ten times. This rearrangement joins TRBV27 to TRBJ1-1; unclear D gene. CDR1 is MNHEY and CDR2 is SMNVEV in the germline V gene (reference sequence). V was trimmed by 7 bases and J by 5 bases, leaving 20 bases between them. The CDR3 contains 15 residues. The CDR3 DNA reads as TGTGCCAGCAAGAGAAGAAGACGGGAAGGGACTGAAGCTTTCTTT. Encoded protein: CASKRRRREGTEAFF.

Many counts were recorded for this clonotype. The V call is TRBV24-1, the J call TRBJ2-5, with TRBD1 matching 7 bases. This CDR3 has 15 residues. Germline assignment: CDR1 KGHDR and CDR2 SFDVKD. The V segment lost 4 bases and the J segment 4 bases; nucleotides outside the gene matches: 8. CDR3 residues: CATSDRGNQRETQYF. DNA for the CDR3: TGTGCCACCAGTGACAGGGGGAACCAGAGAGAGACCCAGTACTTC.

This clonotype was found a few times. CDR3 DNA sequence: TGTGCCAGTAGTATCGGAAGTAGCGGGAACTACAATGAGCAGTTCTTC. Amino acids: CASSIGSSGNYNEQFF. The chain combines TRBV19 with TRBJ2-1, with 8 positions matching TRBD2. Germline trimming cut 3 bases from V and 3 bases from J; bases unmatched to any gene: 7. Per the germline V gene, CDR1 is LNHDA and CDR2 is SQIVND (reference sequence). The CDR3 loop spans 16 amino acids.

This clonotype was found many times. The V and J genes are TRBV9 and TRBJ2-3; no clear D gene. The CDR3 is made up of 13 amino acids. Germline CDR1 and CDR2: SGDLS and YYNGEE. Between the trimmed V and J ends, which lost 0 bases and 8 bases, there was a span of 10 bases. The DNA of the CDR3 is TGTGCCAGCAGCGTAGAGCTGGAATCTACGCAGTATTTT. Encoded protein: CASSVELESTQYF. Drawing the rest from reference TRBV9 and TRBJ2-3, the complete variable domain is DSGVTQTPKHLITATGQRVTLRCSPRSGDLSVYWYQQSLDQGLQFLIQYYNGEERAKGNILERFSAQQFPDLHSELNLSSLELGDSALYFCASSVELESTQYFGPGTRLTVL.

This chain joins TRBV7-2 and TRBJ2-2, with 7 bases lining up with TRBD1. The CDR3 is 16 amino acids. The germline CDR1 and CDR2 sequences are SGHTA and FQGNSA. Unmatched junction bases numbered 5, after V lost 1 base and J lost 3 bases. DNA for the CDR3: TGTGCCAGCAGCTTAGGTCCCAGGGGGTACACCGGGGAGCTGTTTTTT. Protein sequence: CASSLGPRGYTGELFF.

This clonotype has at least ten counts. The J gene is TRBJ2-7, the V gene TRBV5-1; D might be TRBD2 (6 bases). CDR3 length: 14 amino acids. Trimming took off 0 bases at V and 3 bases at J, with 10 bases between the two ends. Germline loops: CDR1 SGHRS, CDR2 YFSETQ. The CDR3 spells CASSLGRALYEQYF. CDR3 bases: TGCGCCAGCAGCTTGGGGAGGGCCCTCTACGAGCAGTACTTC.